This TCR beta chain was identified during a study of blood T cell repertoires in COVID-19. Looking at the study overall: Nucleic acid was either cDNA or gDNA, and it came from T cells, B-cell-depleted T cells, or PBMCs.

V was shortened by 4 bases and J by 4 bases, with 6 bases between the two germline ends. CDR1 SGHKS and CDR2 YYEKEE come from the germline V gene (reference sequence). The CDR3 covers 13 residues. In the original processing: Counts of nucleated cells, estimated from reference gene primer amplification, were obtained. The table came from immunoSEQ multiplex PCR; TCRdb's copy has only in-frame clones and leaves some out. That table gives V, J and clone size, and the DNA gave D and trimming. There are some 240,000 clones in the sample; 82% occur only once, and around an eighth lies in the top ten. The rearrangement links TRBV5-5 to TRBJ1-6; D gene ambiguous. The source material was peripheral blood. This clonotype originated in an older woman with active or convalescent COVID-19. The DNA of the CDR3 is TGTGCCAGCAGCCTAGGTTATAATTCACCCCTCCACTTT. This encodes CASSLGYNSPLHF.